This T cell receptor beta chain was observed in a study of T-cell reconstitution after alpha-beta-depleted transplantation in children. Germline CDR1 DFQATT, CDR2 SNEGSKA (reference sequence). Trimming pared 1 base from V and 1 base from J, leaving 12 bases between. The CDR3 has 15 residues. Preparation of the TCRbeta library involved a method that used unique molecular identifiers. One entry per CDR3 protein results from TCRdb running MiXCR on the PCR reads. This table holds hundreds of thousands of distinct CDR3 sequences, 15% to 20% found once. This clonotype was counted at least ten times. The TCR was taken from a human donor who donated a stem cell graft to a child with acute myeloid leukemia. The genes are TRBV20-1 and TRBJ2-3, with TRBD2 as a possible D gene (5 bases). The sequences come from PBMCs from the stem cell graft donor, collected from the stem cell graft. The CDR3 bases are TGCAGTGCTAGAGGAGGTGGGCGGGGCACAGATACGCAGTATTTT. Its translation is CSARGGGRGTDTQYF.